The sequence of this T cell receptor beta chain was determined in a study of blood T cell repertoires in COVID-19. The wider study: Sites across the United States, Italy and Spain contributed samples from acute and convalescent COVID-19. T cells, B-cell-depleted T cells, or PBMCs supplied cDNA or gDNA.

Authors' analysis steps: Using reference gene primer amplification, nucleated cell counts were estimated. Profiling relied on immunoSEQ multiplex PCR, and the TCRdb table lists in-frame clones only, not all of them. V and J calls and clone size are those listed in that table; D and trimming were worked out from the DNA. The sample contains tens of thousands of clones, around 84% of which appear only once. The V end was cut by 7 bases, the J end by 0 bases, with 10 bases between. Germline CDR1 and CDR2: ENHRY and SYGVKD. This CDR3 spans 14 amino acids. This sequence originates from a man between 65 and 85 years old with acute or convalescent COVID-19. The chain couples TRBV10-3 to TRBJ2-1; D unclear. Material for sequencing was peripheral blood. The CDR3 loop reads CAIKEMSSYNEQFF. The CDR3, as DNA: TGTGCCATCAAGGAGATGAGCTCCTACAATGAGCAGTTCTTC.